The 31 T cell receptor beta chains below come from one sample, sequenced in a study of blood T cell repertoires in COVID-19. Clones were read by immunoSEQ multiplex PCR, and TCRdb kept only the in-frame ones, dropping some. The sample lists fewer than 150,000 clones, about four fifths occurring once. Input material: peripheral blood. The receptor set was obtained from a woman older than 75 in a cohort sampled during active or convalescent COVID-19.

The chain has TRBV10-3 and TRBJ2-1; 12 bases map to TRBD2. The CDR3 is 15 amino acids. Unmatched junction bases numbered 4, after V lost 2 bases and J lost 8 bases. Germline CDR1 is ENHRY and CDR2 is SYGVKD. In DNA form, the CDR3 reads TGTGCCATCAGTGAGGGGCTAGCGGGGGGGCATGAGCAGTTCTTC. Translating gives CAISEGLAGGHEQFF.

This chain links TRBV23-1 with TRBJ1-1; D not certain. TRBV23-1 is classed as an ORF, of uncertain function. CDR3 length: 15 residues. V lost 6 bases and J 5 bases, leaving 19 bases between the germline ends. In DNA form, the CDR3 reads TGCGCCAGCAGCCCACCCGGGGAGGGTAAAACTGAAGCTTTCTTT. Residues: CASSPPGEGKTEAFF.

The chain joins TRBV19 to TRBJ2-2; 9 bases are a match to TRBD2. The CDR3 extends over 15 amino acids. Germline V gives CDR1 LNHDA, CDR2 SQIVND (reference sequence). The trim removed 4 bases at V and 4 bases at J, leaving 4 bases unmatched. Here the CDR3 reads CASSRAGGGTGELFF. CDR3 sequence (DNA): TGTGCCAGTAGTAGAGCGGGGGGAGGCACCGGGGAGCTGTTTTTT.

CDR3 sequence (DNA): TGCAGCGTTCATATAGGGGCTGCAGAGACCCAGTACTTC. Protein product: CSVHIGAAETQYF. V gene TRBV29-1 combines with J gene TRBJ2-5; D is perhaps TRBD1 (5 bases). The length of the CDR3 is 13 residues. V lost 5 bases to trimming and J lost 4 bases, with 14 bases between them. Germline lookup yields CDR1 SQVTM and CDR2 ANQGSEA.

The rearrangement joins TRBV7-2 to TRBJ2-3, with D possibly being TRBD2 (5 bases). This CDR3 has 14 amino acids. V lost 3 bases and J 4 bases, leaving 11 bases between the germline ends. The germline gives CDR1 SGHTA, CDR2 FQGNSA. The DNA for the CDR3 is TGTGCCAGCAGCTTCCTAGCTACGGCAGATACGCAGTATTTT. Translation: CASSFLATADTQYF.

The chain carries TRBV3-1 (or the pseudogene TRBV3-2) and TRBJ1-4; D may be TRBD1 (6 bases). V lost 5 bases and J 8 bases, leaving 18 bases between the germline ends. Germline-derived CDR1 and CDR2 are LGHDT and YNNKEL (reference sequence). The CDR3 contains 15 residues. CDR3 sequence: CASSKITGIGEKLFF. The CDR3 region has the DNA TGTGCCAGCAGCAAAATTACAGGGATTGGGGAAAAACTGTTTTTT.

The rearrangement links TRBV5-5 to TRBJ1-1; 7 bases match TRBD1. V lost 1 base, J lost 1 base, and 7 bases stayed unmatched. Per germline, CDR1 SGHKS and CDR2 YYEKEE (reference sequence). The CDR3 is 16 residues long. The CDR3 loop is CASSLLQGQTNTEAFF. The CDR3 region has the DNA TGTGCCAGCAGCTTGTTGCAGGGACAGACGAACACTGAAGCTTTCTTT.

The rearrangement uses TRBV19 and TRBJ2-4; 7 bases are shared with TRBD2. This CDR3 is 16 amino acids long. In germline, CDR1 is LNHDA, CDR2 SQIVND (reference sequence). V shed 3 bases, J shed 3 bases, and the junction held 8 bases outside the gene matches. The CDR3 DNA reads as TGTGCCAGTAGTATGAGTGGTGGGGGGGGCAAAAACATTCAGTACTTC. Its protein is CASSMSGGGGKNIQYF.

There are a few counts of this clone. The chain links TRBV27 to TRBJ2-5; no definite D call. Germline values: CDR1 MNHEY, CDR2 SMNVEV (reference sequence). The ends were cut back, 4 bases at V and 0 bases at J, with 12 bases in the middle. The CDR3 is 15 amino acids. DNA for the CDR3: TGTGCCAGCAGTTGGTCGAGCACGAACCAAGAGACCCAGTACTTC. It encodes CASSWSSTNQETQYF.

This chain joins TRBV5-1 and TRBJ2-3; D unresolved. The CDR3 is 15 residues long. V lost 1 base and J lost 5, with 14 bases in between. Per germline, CDR1 SGHRS and CDR2 YFSETQ. CDR3 residues: CASSLHPNFGDTQYF. Written as DNA, the CDR3 is TGCGCCAGCAGCTTGCACCCAAACTTTGGAGATACGCAGTATTTT.

The chain is built from TRBV27 and TRBJ1-1, with 8 bases matching TRBD1. Germline CDR1 reads MNHEY; CDR2 reads SMNVEV (reference sequence). J gave up 5 bases and V 8 bases, and 16 bases lay outside the gene matches. CDR3 length: 16 amino acids. The CDR3 DNA is TGTGCCAGCGGCCAGGGGCAGGGGGCGGTAAGGACTGAAGCTTTCTTT. Encoded protein: CASGQGQGAVRTEAFF.

This clone was observed a few times. The chain has TRBV5-4 and TRBJ2-7; 8 bases are shared with TRBD2. The germline V gene has CDR1 SGHNT and CDR2 YYREEE (reference sequence). The CDR3 is 15 amino acids. The V gene end was trimmed by 4 bases and the J gene end by 2 bases; junction bases not matched to a gene: 8. DNA for the CDR3: TGTGCCAGCAGCGATTCGGCGGGGGGAACCTACGAGCAGTACTTC. Residues: CASSDSAGGTYEQYF.

The chain has TRBV19 and TRBJ1-2; 8 nucleotides match TRBD1. CDR1 is LNHDA and CDR2 is SQIVND in the germline V gene (reference sequence). The J segment lost 8 bases and the V segment lost 7 bases, leaving 15 bases of the junction unmatched. This CDR3 contains 15 residues. The CDR3 sequence is CASTPGDRLYVGYTF. CDR3 DNA sequence: TGTGCCAGTACCCCCGGGGACAGGCTCTATGTGGGCTACACCTTC.

The chain recombines TRBV5-6 with TRBJ1-1; TRBD1 might be the D (6 bases). The CDR3 length is 15 residues. Germline CDR1 SGHDT, CDR2 YYEEEE. Between the trimmed V and J ends, which lost 2 bases and 0 bases, there was a span of 11 bases. This CDR3 is CASSFLGAMNTEAFF. As DNA, the CDR3 is TGTGCCAGCAGCTTCCTGGGGGCGATGAACACTGAAGCTTTCTTT.

The chain joins TRBV2 to TRBJ1-1; D is perhaps TRBD1 (6 bases). V was trimmed by 3 bases and J by 4 bases, leaving 6 bases between them. The CDR3 has 12 amino acids. Germline assignment: CDR1 SNHLY and CDR2 FYNNEI. The CDR3 spells CASSDRGTEAFF. The CDR3 DNA sequence: TGTGCCAGCAGTGACAGGGGCACTGAAGCTTTCTTT.

The V gene is TRBV3-1 (or the pseudogene TRBV3-2), the J gene TRBJ2-7; TRBD2 agrees at 9 bases. There are 17 residues in the CDR3. Germline CDR1 LGHDT, CDR2 YNNKEL (reference sequence). J was trimmed by 0 bases and V by 1 base; bases with no gene match: 7. The CDR3 coding sequence is TGTGCCAGCAGCCAAGTCGGGAGCGGGGGGAGCTCCTACGAGCAGTACTTC. Amino acid sequence: CASSQVGSGGSSYEQYF.

V is TRBV19 and J is TRBJ1-4, with a tentative D call TRBD1 (6 bases). Looked up from germline, CDR1 is LNHDA and CDR2 is SQIVND (reference sequence). The CDR3 runs 15 residues. The V gene lost 7 bases and the J gene lost 2 bases, with 14 bases spanning the gap. CDR3 nucleotide sequence: TGTGCCAGTAAGATACAGGGTCCGACTAATGAAAAACTGTTTTTT. This gives the protein CASKIQGPTNEKLFF.

The rearrangement uses TRBV4-1 and TRBJ1-4; no clear D gene. The CDR3 consists of 13 residues. Germline V lookup: CDR1 MGHRA, CDR2 YSYEKL. V was cut by 4 bases and J by 8 bases, with 11 bases left in between. This CDR3 reads CASSRPGWEKLFF. The CDR3 DNA reads TGCGCCAGCAGCCGTCCGGGGTGGGAAAAACTGTTTTTT.

The V call is TRBV29-1, the J call TRBJ2-1, with 7 bases aligning to TRBD1. CDR1 is SQVTM and CDR2 is ANQGSEA in the germline V gene. With V trimmed by 7 bases and J by 3 bases, 9 bases remained unmatched. The CDR3 spans 14 residues. The CDR3 DNA reads TGCAGCGCCTTCCGGCAGGGGGTCTACAATGAGCAGTTCTTC. Its protein is CSAFRQGVYNEQFF.

The rearrangement uses TRBV3-1 (or the pseudogene TRBV3-2) and TRBJ1-5; perhaps TRBD1 as D (5 bases). This CDR3 has 16 amino acids. Per the germline V gene, CDR1 is LGHDT and CDR2 is YNNKEL (reference sequence). V lost 0 bases and J lost 7, with 16 bases in between. CDR3 region: CASSQDSTRVEQPQHF. As DNA, the CDR3 is TGTGCCAGCAGCCAAGATAGTACCAGGGTTGAACAGCCCCAGCATTTT.

The chain links TRBV2 to TRBJ2-7, with 9 nucleotides matching TRBD1. The CDR3 covers 12 residues. V trimming: 6 bases; J trimming: 3 bases; junction bases outside the gene matches: 0. Germline assignment: CDR1 SNHLY and CDR2 FYNNEI. The chain's CDR3 is CASRTGGYEQYF. CDR3 DNA sequence: TGTGCCAGCAGGACAGGGGGCTACGAGCAGTACTTC.

This rearrangement joins TRBV3-1 (or the pseudogene TRBV3-2) to TRBJ2-6, with D uncertain. The CDR3 sequence is 15 residues long. V was shortened by 0 bases and J by 2 bases, with 5 bases between the two germline ends. Germline V lookup: CDR1 LGHDT, CDR2 YNNKEL (reference sequence). CDR3 DNA: TGTGCCAGCAGCCAAGATATCGCTGGGGCCAACGTCCTGACTTTC. It encodes CASSQDIAGANVLTF.

This chain links TRBV18 with TRBJ1-6; TRBD1 agrees at 10 bases. The CDR3 is 14 residues long. V shed 2 bases and J 11 bases; nucleotides not matched to a gene: 3. Germline V lookup: CDR1 KGHSH, CDR2 LQKENI. This CDR3 reads CASSPGTGATPLHF. For the CDR3, the DNA is TGTGCCAGCTCACCAGGGACAGGGGCGACACCCCTCCACTTT.

The rearrangement joins TRBV7-2 to TRBJ1-5; 9 bases fit TRBD1. Germline CDR1 SGHTA, CDR2 FQGNSA. Germline trimming cut 1 base from V and 4 bases from J; bases unmatched to any gene: 2. The CDR3 length is 15 residues. The CDR3 DNA sequence: TGTGCCAGCAGCTTAGGGGACAGGGATAATCAGCCCCAGCATTTT. Translation: CASSLGDRDNQPQHF.

V usage is TRBV27 and J usage is TRBJ2-7; D perhaps matches TRBD2 (6 bases). Germline CDR1 is MNHEY and CDR2 is SMNVEV (reference sequence). The CDR3 extends over 16 amino acids. Trimming removed 5 bases at V and 3 bases at J, with 20 bases between. The CDR3 spells CASSPLEAGLYYEQYF. The CDR3 DNA sequence: TGTGCCAGCAGTCCTTTGGAGGCGGGACTTTACTACGAGCAGTACTTC.

V gene TRBV4-1 combines with J gene TRBJ2-3; a weak D match, TRBD2 (7 bases). Germline V gives CDR1 MGHRA, CDR2 YSYEKL. The CDR3 spans 16 residues. Trimming took 4 bases from V and 6 from J, leaving 20 bases between them. CDR3 sequence (DNA): TGCGCCAGCAGCCGCGTGATAGGGGGGGTGGCGGATACGCAGTATTTT. Translation gives CASSRVIGGVADTQYF.

Comments on this clone: The same CDR3 is also encoded by other DNA sequences in this sample. The rearrangement links TRBV18 to TRBJ2-3; a possible D gene is TRBD2 (5 bases). Germline CDR1 is KGHSH and CDR2 is LQKENI. Trimming cost V 3 bases and J 2 bases, with 6 bases left between them. The CDR3 is made up of 13 amino acids. The CDR3 loop reads CASSPDYTDTQYF. For the CDR3, the DNA is TGTGCCAGCTCACCTGACTACACAGATACGCAGTATTTT.

The chain employs TRBV11-2 and TRBJ1-1; D might be TRBD1 (6 bases). Trimming pared 6 bases from V and 0 bases from J, leaving 11 bases between. There are 14 residues in the CDR3. Germline CDR1 SGHAT, CDR2 FQNNGV. The CDR3 DNA reads TGTGCCAGCAGGGACAGCCTCATGAACACTGAAGCTTTCTTT. Amino acids: CASRDSLMNTEAFF.

The V gene is TRBV6-1, the J gene TRBJ1-2; 7 nucleotides match TRBD1. Trimming at V came to 2 bases and at J to 6 bases, leaving 3 bases not matched to a gene. The CDR3 is 13 residues long. Per the germline V gene, CDR1 is MNHNS and CDR2 is SASEGT. The CDR3 is CASSERGRDGYTF. For the CDR3, the DNA is TGTGCCAGCAGTGAAAGGGGGCGCGATGGCTACACCTTC.

This clone has a single count. The chain carries TRBV27 and TRBJ2-1; a possible D gene is TRBD1 (6 bases). Germline CDR1 reads MNHEY; CDR2 reads SMNVEV (reference sequence). The CDR3 runs 15 residues. The V and J ends lost 5 bases and 3 bases respectively, with 14 bases between them. The DNA of the CDR3 is TGTGCCAGCAGTGGGACAACCGGCTTCTACAATGAGCAGTTCTTC. Residues: CASSGTTGFYNEQFF.

The sample holds a few counts of this clone. This rearrangement joins TRBV28 to TRBJ1-6; D may be TRBD1 (5 bases). The CDR3 is made up of 16 amino acids. Trimming left V 1 base short and J 4 bases short, with 11 bases between. CDR1 is MDHEN, CDR2 SYDVKM, per germline. The CDR3 region has the DNA TGTGCCAGCAGTTTATTCCAGGGTCTTTATAATTCACCCCTCCACTTT. It specifies CASSLFQGLYNSPLHF.